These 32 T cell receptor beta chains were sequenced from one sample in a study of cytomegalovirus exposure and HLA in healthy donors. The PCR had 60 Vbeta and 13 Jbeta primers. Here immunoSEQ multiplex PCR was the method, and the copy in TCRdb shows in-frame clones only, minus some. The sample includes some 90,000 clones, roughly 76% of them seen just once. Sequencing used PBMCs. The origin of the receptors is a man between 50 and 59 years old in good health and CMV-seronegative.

The CDR3 DNA reads TGTGCCAGCAGCTTCACTGGGGACTCCCGCACAGATACGCAGTATTTT. Its translation: CASSFTGDSRTDTQYF. This chain links TRBV7-6 with TRBJ2-3, with TRBD2 as a possible D gene (6 bases). This CDR3 has 16 amino acids. V lost 3 bases and J lost 1, with 14 bases in between. Germline CDR1 is SGHVS and CDR2 is FNYEAQ.

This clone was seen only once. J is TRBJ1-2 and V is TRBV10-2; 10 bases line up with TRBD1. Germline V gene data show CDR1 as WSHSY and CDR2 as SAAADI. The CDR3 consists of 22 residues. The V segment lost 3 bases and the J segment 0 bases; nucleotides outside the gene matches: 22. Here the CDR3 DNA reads TGCGCCAGCAGTGACAGAATAACGGGACAGGGGAGACCTCAACTAACTAACTATGGCTACACCTTC. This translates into CASSDRITGQGRPQLTNYGYTF.

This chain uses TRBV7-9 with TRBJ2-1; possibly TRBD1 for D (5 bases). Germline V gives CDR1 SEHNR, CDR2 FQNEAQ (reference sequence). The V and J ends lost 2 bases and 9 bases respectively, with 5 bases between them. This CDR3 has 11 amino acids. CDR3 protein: CASSLQGEQFF. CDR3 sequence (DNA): TGTGCCAGCAGCTTACAGGGTGAGCAGTTCTTC.

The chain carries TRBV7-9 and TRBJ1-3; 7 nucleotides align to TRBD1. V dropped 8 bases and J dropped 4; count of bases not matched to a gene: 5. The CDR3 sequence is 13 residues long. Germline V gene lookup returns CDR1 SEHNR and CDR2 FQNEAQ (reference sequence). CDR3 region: CASASTGGNTIYF. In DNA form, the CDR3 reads TGTGCCAGCGCGTCGACAGGGGGAAACACCATATATTTT.

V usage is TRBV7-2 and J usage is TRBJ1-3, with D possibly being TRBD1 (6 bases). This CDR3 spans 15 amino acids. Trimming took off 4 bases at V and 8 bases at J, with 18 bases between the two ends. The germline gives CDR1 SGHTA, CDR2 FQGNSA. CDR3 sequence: CASSSYRGGADTIYF. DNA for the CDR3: TGTGCCAGCAGCTCCTACCGGGGGGGCGCGGACACCATATATTTT.

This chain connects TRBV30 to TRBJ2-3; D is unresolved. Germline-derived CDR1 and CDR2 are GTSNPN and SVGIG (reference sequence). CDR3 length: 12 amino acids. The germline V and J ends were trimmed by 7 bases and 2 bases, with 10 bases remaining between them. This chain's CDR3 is CASHRATDTQYF. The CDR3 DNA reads TGTGCCTCCCACAGAGCCACAGATACGCAGTATTTT.

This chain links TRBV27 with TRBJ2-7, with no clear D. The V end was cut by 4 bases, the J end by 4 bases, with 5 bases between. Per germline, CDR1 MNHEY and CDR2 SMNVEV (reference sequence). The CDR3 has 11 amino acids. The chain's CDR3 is CASSSRYEQYF. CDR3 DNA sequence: TGTGCCAGCAGTTCCCGGTACGAGCAGTACTTC.

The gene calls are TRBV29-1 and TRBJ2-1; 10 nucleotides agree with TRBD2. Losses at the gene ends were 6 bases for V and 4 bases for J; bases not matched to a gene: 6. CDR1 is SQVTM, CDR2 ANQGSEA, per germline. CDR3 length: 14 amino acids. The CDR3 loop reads CSVRLAGLYNEQFF. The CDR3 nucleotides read TGCAGCGTAAGACTAGCGGGCCTGTACAATGAGCAGTTCTTC.

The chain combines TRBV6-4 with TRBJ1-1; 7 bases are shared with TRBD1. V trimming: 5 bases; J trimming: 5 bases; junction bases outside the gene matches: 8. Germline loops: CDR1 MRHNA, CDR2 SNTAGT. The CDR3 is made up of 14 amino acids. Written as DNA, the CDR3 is TGTGCCAGCAGTCGGGACAGCGGGCGGACTGAAGCTTTCTTT. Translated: CASSRDSGRTEAFF.

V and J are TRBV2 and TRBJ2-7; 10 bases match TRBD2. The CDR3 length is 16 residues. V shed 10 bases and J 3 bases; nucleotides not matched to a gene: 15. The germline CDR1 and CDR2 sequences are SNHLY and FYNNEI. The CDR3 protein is CATPFLRSGGFYEQYF. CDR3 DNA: TGTGCCACCCCTTTTCTCCGTAGCGGGGGGTTCTACGAGCAGTACTTC. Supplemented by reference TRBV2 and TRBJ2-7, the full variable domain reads EPEVTQTPSHQVTQMGQEVILRCVPISNHLYFYWYRQILGQKVEFLVSFYNNEISEKSEIFDDQFSVERPDGSNFTLKIRSTKLEDSAMYFCATPFLRSGGFYEQYFGPGTRLTVT.

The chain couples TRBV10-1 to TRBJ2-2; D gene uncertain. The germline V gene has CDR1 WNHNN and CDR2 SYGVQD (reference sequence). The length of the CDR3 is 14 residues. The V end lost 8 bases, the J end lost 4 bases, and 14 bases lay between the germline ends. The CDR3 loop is CASGGEASTGELFF. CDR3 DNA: TGCGCCAGCGGTGGAGAGGCCTCCACCGGGGAGCTGTTTTTT.

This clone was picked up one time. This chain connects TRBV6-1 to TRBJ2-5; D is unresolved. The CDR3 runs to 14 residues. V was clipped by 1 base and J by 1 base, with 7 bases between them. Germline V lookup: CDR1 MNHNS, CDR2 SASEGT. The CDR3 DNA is TGTGCCAGCAGTGAAGTATTCAGCCAAGAGACCCAGTACTTC. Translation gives CASSEVFSQETQYF.

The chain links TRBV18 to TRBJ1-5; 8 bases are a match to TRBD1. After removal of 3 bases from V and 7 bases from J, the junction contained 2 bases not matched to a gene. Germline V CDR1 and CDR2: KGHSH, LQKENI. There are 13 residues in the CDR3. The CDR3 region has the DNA TGTGCCAGCTCACCGGACAGGGAGCAGCCCCAGCATTTT. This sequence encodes CASSPDREQPQHF.

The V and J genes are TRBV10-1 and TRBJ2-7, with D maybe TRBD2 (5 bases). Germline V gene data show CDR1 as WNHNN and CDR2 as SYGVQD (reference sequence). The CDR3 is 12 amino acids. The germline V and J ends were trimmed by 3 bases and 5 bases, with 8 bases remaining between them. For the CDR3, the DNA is TGCGCCAGCAGTGACAGACTAAACGAGCAGTACTTC. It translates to CASSDRLNEQYF.

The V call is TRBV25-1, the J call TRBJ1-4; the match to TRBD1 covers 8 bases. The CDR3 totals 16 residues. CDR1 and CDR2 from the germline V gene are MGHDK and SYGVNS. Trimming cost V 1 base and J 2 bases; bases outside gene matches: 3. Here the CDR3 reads CASSESRGQTNEKLFF. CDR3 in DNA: TGTGCCAGCAGTGAATCCAGGGGGCAGACTAATGAAAAACTGTTTTTT.

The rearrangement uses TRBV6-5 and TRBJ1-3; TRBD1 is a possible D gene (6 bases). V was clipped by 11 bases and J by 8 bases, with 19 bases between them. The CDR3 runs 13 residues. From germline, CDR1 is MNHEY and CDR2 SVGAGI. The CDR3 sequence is CAEGGALRYTIYF. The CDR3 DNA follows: TGTGCCGAAGGGGGGGCTCTAAGGTACACCATATATTTT.

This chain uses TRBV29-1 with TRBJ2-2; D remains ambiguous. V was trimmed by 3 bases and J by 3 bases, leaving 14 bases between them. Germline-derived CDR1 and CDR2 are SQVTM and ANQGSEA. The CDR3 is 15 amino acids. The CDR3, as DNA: TGCAGCGTTGATCTGCTAGTGTATTACACCGGGGAGCTGTTTTTT. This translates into CSVDLLVYYTGELFF.

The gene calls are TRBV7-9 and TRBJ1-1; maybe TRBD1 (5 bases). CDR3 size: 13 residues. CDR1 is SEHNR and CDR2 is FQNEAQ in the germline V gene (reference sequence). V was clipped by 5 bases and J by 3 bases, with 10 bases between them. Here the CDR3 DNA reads TGTGCCAGCAGCCCCCAGACAGACACTGAAGCTTTCTTT. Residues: CASSPQTDTEAFF.

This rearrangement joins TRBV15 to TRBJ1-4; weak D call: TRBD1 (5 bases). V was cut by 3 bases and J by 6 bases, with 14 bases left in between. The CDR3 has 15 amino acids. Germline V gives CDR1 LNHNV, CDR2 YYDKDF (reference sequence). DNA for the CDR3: TGTGCCACCAGCAGCGATGGACAAACCTATGAAAAACTGTTTTTT. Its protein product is CATSSDGQTYEKLFF.

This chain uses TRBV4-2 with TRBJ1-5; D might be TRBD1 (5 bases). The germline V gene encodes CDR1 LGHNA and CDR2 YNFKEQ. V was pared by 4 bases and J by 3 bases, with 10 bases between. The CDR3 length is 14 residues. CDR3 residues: CASSLGGVNQPQHF. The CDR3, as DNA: TGTGCCAGCAGCCTTGGAGGGGTCAATCAGCCCCAGCATTTT.

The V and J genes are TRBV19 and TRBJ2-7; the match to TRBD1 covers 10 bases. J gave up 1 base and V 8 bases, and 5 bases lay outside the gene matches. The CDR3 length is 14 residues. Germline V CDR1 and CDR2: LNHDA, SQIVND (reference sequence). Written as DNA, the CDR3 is TGTGCCAGTTCCGCGGGACAGGGGTCCTACGAGCAGTACTTC. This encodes CASSAGQGSYEQYF.

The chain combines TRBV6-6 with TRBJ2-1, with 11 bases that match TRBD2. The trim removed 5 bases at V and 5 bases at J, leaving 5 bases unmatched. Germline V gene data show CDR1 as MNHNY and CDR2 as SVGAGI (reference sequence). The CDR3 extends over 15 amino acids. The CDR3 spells CASSIAGGIHNEQFF. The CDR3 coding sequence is TGTGCCAGCAGTATAGCGGGAGGGATCCACAATGAGCAGTTCTTC.

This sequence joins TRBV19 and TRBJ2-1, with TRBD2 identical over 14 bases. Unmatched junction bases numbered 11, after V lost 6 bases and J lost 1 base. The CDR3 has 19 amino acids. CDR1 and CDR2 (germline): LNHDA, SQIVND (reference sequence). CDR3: CASSTRGLAGVWSYNEQFF. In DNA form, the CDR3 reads TGTGCCAGTAGCACCCGGGGACTAGCGGGAGTTTGGTCCTACAATGAGCAGTTCTTC. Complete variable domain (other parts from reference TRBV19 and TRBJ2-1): DGGITQSPKYLFRKEGQNVTLSCEQNLNHDAMYWYRQDPGQGLRLIYYSQIVNDFQKGDIAEGYSVSREKKESFPLTVTSAQKNPTAFYLCASSTRGLAGVWSYNEQFFGPGTRLTVL.

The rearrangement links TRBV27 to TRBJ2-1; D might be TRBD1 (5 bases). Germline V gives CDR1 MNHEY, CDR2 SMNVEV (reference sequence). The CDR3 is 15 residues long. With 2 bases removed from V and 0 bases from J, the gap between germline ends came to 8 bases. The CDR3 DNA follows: TGTGCCAGCAGTTTAACAGGCGTCTCCTACAATGAGCAGTTCTTC. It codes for CASSLTGVSYNEQFF.

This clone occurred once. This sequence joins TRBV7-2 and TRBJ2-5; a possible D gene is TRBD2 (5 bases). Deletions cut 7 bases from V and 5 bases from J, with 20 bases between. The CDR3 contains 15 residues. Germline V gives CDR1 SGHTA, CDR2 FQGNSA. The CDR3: CASTLTGSSPETQYF. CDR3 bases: TGTGCCAGCACCCTCACGGGGTCCTCCCCTGAGACCCAGTACTTC.

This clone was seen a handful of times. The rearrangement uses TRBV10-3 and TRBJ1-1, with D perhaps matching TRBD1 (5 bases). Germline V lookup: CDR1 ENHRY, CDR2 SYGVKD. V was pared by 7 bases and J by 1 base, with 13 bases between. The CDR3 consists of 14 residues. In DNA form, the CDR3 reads TGTGCCATCATCGGGGGAAAAGGGAACACTGAAGCTTTCTTT. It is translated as CAIIGGKGNTEAFF.

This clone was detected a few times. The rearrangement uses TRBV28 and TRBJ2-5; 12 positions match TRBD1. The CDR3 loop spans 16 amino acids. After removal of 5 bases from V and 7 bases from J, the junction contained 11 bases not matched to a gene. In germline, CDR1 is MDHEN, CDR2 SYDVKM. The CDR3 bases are TGTGCCAGCAGTCATACCGGGACAGGGGGCCAGGCGACCCAGTACTTC. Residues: CASSHTGTGGQATQYF.

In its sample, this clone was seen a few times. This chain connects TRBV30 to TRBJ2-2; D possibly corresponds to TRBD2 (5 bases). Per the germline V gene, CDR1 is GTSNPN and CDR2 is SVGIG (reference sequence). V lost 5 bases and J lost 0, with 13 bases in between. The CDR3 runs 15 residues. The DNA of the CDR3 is TGTGCCTGGGAGGAGGTCCTAACGAACACCGGGGAGCTGTTTTTT. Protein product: CAWEEVLTNTGELFF.

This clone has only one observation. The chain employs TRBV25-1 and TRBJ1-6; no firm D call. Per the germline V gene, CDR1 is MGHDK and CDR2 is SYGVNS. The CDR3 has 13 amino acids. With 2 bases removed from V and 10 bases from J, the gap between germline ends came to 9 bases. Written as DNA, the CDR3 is TGTGCCAGCAGTGAAAGCGGACGGTCACCCCTCCACTTT. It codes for CASSESGRSPLHF.

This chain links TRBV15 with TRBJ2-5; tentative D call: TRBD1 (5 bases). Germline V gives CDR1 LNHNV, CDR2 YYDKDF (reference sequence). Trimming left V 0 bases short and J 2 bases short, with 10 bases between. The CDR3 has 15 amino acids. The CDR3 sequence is CATSRDMPGQETQYF. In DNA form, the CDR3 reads TGTGCCACCAGCAGAGATATGCCAGGGCAAGAGACCCAGTACTTC. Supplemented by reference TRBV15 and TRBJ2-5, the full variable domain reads DAMVIQNPRYQVTQFGKPVTLSCSQTLNHNVMYWYQQKSSQAPKLLFHYYDKDFNNEADTPDNFQSRRPNTSFCFLDIRSPGLGDTAMYLCATSRDMPGQETQYFGPGTRLLVL.

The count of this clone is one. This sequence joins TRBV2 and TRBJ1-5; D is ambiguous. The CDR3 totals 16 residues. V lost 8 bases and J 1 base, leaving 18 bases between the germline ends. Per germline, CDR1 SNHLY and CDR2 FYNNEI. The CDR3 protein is CASSAQEGGSNQPQHF. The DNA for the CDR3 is TGTGCCAGCTCGGCCCAAGAGGGTGGAAGCAATCAGCCCCAGCATTTT.

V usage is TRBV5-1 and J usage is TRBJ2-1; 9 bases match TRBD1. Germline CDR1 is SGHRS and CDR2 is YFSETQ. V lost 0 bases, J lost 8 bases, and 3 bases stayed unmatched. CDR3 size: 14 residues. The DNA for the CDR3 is TGCGCCAGCAGCTTGGAGCGGGACAGGGATGAGCAGTTCTTC. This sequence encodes CASSLERDRDEQFF.